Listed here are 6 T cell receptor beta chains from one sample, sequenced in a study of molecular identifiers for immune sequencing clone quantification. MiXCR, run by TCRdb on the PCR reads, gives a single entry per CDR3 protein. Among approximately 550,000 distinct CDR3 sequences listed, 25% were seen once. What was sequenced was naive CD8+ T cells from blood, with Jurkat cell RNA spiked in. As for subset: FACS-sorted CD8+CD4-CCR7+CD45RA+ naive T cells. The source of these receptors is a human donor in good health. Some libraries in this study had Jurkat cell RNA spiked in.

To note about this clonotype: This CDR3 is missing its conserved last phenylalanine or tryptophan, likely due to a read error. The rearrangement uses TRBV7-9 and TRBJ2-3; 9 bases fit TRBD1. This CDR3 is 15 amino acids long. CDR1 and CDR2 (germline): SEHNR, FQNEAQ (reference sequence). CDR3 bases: TGTGCCAGCAGCTCGACCACAGGGGGCACGGATACGCAGTATCTT. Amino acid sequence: CASSSTTGGTDTQYL.

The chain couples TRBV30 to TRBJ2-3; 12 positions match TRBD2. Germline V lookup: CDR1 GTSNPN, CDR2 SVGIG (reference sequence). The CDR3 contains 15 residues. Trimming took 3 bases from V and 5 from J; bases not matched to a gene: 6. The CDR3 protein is CAWSLTSGSQDTQYF. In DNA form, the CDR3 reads TGTGCCTGGAGCTTGACTAGCGGGAGTCAAGATACGCAGTATTTT.

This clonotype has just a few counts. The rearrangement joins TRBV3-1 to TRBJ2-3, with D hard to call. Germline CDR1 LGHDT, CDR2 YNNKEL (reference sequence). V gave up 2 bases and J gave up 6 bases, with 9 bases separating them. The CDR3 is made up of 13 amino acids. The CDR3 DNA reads TGTGCCAGCAGCCAAAACACCGGTGATACGCAGTATTTT. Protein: CASSQNTGDTQYF.

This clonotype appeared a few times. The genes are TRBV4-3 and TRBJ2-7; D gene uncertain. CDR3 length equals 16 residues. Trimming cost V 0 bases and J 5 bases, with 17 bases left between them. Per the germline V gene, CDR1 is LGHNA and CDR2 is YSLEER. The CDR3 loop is CASSQDRTAAYDEQYF. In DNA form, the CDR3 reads TGCGCCAGCAGCCAAGATCGGACGGCTGCCTACGACGAGCAGTACTTC.

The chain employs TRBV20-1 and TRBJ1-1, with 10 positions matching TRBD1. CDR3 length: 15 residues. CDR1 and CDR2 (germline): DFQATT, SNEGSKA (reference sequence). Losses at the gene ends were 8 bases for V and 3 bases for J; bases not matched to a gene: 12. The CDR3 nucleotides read TGCAGTCCCAAAAGGGGGGACAGGGGTTACACTGAAGCTTTCTTT. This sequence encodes CSPKRGDRGYTEAFF.

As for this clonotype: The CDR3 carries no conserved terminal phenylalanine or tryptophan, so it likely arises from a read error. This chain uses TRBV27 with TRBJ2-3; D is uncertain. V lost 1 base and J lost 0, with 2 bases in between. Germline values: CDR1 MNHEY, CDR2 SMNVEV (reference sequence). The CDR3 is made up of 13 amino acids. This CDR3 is CASSLLSTDTQYS. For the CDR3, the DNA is TGTGCCAGCAGTTTATTAAGCACAGATACGCAGTATTCT.